This T cell receptor beta chain was recorded in a study of cytomegalovirus exposure and HLA in healthy donors. General study results and limits: According to a subsequent analysis, TCR clusters from the first cohort were inclined to appear together in the 100 to 150 validation repertoires.

This CDR3 is built from 16 residues. Germline CDR1 and CDR2: SEHNR and FQNEAQ (reference sequence). The ends lost 8 bases at V and 1 base at J; junction bases unmatched: 14. Assay: immunoSEQ multiplex PCR; the TCRdb copy retains only in-frame clones and omits some. The table lists 150,000 to 250,000 clones, around 80% of them singletons, with 13% in the top ten. On this clone: Its antigen is currently unknown.

Sequenced input: PBMCs. The sequence was collected from a woman younger than 45 in good health and CMV-seropositive. This chain connects TRBV7-9 to TRBJ2-7; 7 nucleotides agree with TRBD1. DNA of the CDR3: TGTGCCAGCTTATCATTACAGGGGAGTATGTCCTACGAGCAGTACTTC. It is translated as CASLSLQGSMSYEQYF.